This passage covers 21 T cell receptor beta chains from one sample sequenced in a study of naive CD8 T cells in extremely preterm neonates. Profiled with immunoSEQ multiplex PCR; TCRdb holds only in-frame clones, not every one. The table has a few thousand clones, 97% seen once. The sequencing sample was made of naive CD8+ T cells from blood. Receptors originate from a human donor in good health.

CDR3 sequence reads: CATSRDTPGLESVAKNIQYF. In nucleotides, the CDR3 is TGTGCCACCAGCAGAGATACCCCGGGACTAGAGAGTGTAGCCAAAAACATTCAGTACTTC. The chain joins TRBV15 to TRBJ2-4; 8 bases fit TRBD2. The CDR3 has 20 amino acids. In germline, CDR1 is LNHNV, CDR2 YYDKDF (reference sequence). Trimming removed 0 bases from V and 0 bases from J; junction bases left unmatched: 13.

The chain couples TRBV4-1 to TRBJ1-6; no clear D. This CDR3 region has 16 residues. Trimming pared 3 bases from V and 0 bases from J, leaving 9 bases between. Germline assignment: CDR1 MGHRA and CDR2 YSYEKL. The CDR3 DNA reads TGCGCCAGCAGCCATTTGGAGAGCTCCTATAATTCACCCCTCCACTTT. It encodes CASSHLESSYNSPLHF.

This chain connects TRBV7-9 to TRBJ2-1; 9 bases align to TRBD1. The ends lost 7 bases at V and 4 bases at J; junction bases unmatched: 11. Germline loops: CDR1 SEHNR, CDR2 FQNEAQ (reference sequence). CDR3 length: 16 residues. Written as DNA, the CDR3 is TGTGCCAGCACCTTGAAAACAGGGGGCATTTACAATGAGCAGTTCTTC. The encoded protein is CASTLKTGGIYNEQFF.

The gene calls are TRBV11-2 and TRBJ2-4, with TRBD1 matching 7 bases. V shed 0 bases, J shed 5 bases, and the junction held 4 bases outside the gene matches. This CDR3 is 15 amino acids long. Germline values: CDR1 SGHAT, CDR2 FQNNGV. DNA for the CDR3: TGTGCCAGCAGCTTAGAGGACAGGTCACAAAACATTCAGTACTTC. Residues: CASSLEDRSQNIQYF.

This sequence joins TRBV5-1 and TRBJ1-1; the match to TRBD1 covers 7 bases. V shed 4 bases and J 6 bases; nucleotides not matched to a gene: 3. The CDR3 runs to 12 residues. Germline V lookup: CDR1 SGHRS, CDR2 YFSETQ. The CDR3 is CASSVTGAEAFF. As DNA, the CDR3 is TGCGCCAGCAGCGTAACAGGGGCTGAAGCTTTCTTT.

V usage is TRBV4-3 and J usage is TRBJ1-1; D is ambiguous. Deletions cut 0 bases from V and 0 bases from J, with 11 bases between. Germline V gives CDR1 LGHNA, CDR2 YSLEER. The CDR3 has 16 residues. This CDR3 reads CASSQEGEALNTEAFF. The CDR3 region has the DNA TGCGCCAGCAGCCAAGAAGGAGAGGCCTTGAACACTGAAGCTTTCTTT.

CDR3 loop: CASSPTGLEQYV. In nucleotides, the CDR3 is TGCGCCAGCAGTCCGACAGGGCTTGAGCAGTACGTC. This chain connects TRBV5-1 to TRBJ2-7; 7 bases align to TRBD1. V lost 5 bases to trimming and J lost 7 bases; unmatched junction nucleotides: 6. The CDR3 runs to 12 residues. The germline V gene has CDR1 SGHRS and CDR2 YFSETQ.

The chain joins TRBV4-1 to TRBJ1-6; maybe TRBD1 (6 bases). The CDR3 is made up of 18 amino acids. Germline V gives CDR1 MGHRA, CDR2 YSYEKL. Trimming took off 3 bases at V and 7 bases at J, with 22 bases between the two ends. CDR3 loop: CASSHRDRGQGSNSPLHF. CDR3 nucleotides: TGCGCCAGCAGCCACCGCGATCGAGGTCAGGGGTCAAATTCACCCCTCCACTTT.

The rearrangement joins TRBV21-1 to TRBJ1-2; the table gives TRBD1 as D, unverified against the DNA. TRBV21-1 is given as a pseudogene. The CDR3 extends over 13 amino acids. CDR3 sequence: CASSKLAIYGYTF. As DNA, the CDR3 is TGTGCCAGCAGCAAACTGGCCATCTATGGCTACACCTTC.

The chain is built from TRBV6-5 and TRBJ2-3; 9 bases map to TRBD2. The CDR3 length is 16 residues. V lost 1 base, J lost 4 bases, and 6 bases stayed unmatched. The germline CDR1 and CDR2 sequences are MNHEY and SVGAGI. CDR3 region: CASSYLAGGGADTQYF. DNA for the CDR3: TGTGCCAGCAGTTACTTGGCGGGGGGGGGAGCAGATACGCAGTATTTT.

This clone has a handful of counts. This chain links TRBV4-2 with TRBJ1-2, with D possibly matching TRBD1 (5 bases). Trimming took 0 bases from V and 4 from J, leaving 9 bases between them. The CDR3 spans 14 residues. Per the germline V gene, CDR1 is LGHNA and CDR2 is YNFKEQ. DNA for the CDR3: TGTGCCAGCAGCCAAGATCAGGGAACCTATGGCTACACCTTC. This sequence encodes CASSQDQGTYGYTF.

This chain connects TRBV2 to TRBJ2-7; D remains ambiguous. Per the germline V gene, CDR1 is SNHLY and CDR2 is FYNNEI. The V and J ends lost 3 bases and 4 bases respectively, with 10 bases between them. There are 13 residues in the CDR3. The CDR3 spells CASSDFGDYEQYV. The CDR3 DNA is TGTGCCAGCAGTGATTTCGGAGATTACGAGCAGTACGTC.

The genes are TRBV7-9 and TRBJ1-1; TRBD1 agrees at 7 bases. V trimming: 4 bases; J trimming: 5 bases; junction bases outside the gene matches: 7. The length of the CDR3 is 14 residues. Germline V gene lookup returns CDR1 SEHNR and CDR2 FQNEAQ (reference sequence). The CDR3 region has the DNA TGTGCCAGCAGCTCCGTGACAGGGTTGACTGAAGCTTTCTTT. Translation gives CASSSVTGLTEAFF.

This clone was counted once. V is TRBV4-3 and J is TRBJ2-1, with a weak D call TRBD1 (5 bases). This CDR3 is 18 amino acids long. V lost 4 bases and J 0 bases, leaving 19 bases between the germline ends. Germline assignment: CDR1 LGHNA and CDR2 YSLEER. As DNA, the CDR3 is TGCGCCAGCAGCCCCTCCTGGTGGGGCCGTAGCTCCTACAATGAGCAGTTCTTC. This codes for CASSPSWWGRSSYNEQFF.

The CDR3 nucleotides are TGTGCCAGCAGCTTGTTCGCGAGAACTGAAGCTTTCTTT. It is translated as CASSLFARTEAFF. The chain carries TRBV5-5 and TRBJ1-1; no clear D. V lost 1 base and J lost 5, with 9 bases in between. CDR1 and CDR2 from the germline V gene are SGHKS and YYEKEE (reference sequence). The CDR3 consists of 13 residues.

J is TRBJ2-1 and V is TRBV6-5; no clear D. Per germline, CDR1 MNHEY and CDR2 SVGAGI. Trimming pared 0 bases from V and 6 bases from J, leaving 9 bases between. The CDR3 sequence is 14 residues long. CDR3 nucleotide sequence: TGTGCCAGCAGTTACTCTACAGAAAGCAATGAGCAGTTCTTC. The encoded protein is CASSYSTESNEQFF.

This chain joins TRBV19 and TRBJ1-1; no clear D gene. Looked up from germline, CDR1 is LNHDA and CDR2 is SQIVND (reference sequence). V shed 3 bases and J shed 1 base, with 9 bases lying between them. The CDR3 has 14 residues. This CDR3 is CASSIEPGNTEAFF. The CDR3 DNA follows: TGTGCCAGTAGTATCGAGCCTGGGAACACTGAAGCTTTCTTT.

This chain joins TRBV7-8 and TRBJ2-1; TRBD2 agrees at 15 bases. Looked up from germline, CDR1 is SGHVS and CDR2 is FQNEAQ. This CDR3 spans 15 amino acids. Trimming took 5 bases from V and 8 from J; bases not matched to a gene: 4. This chain's CDR3 is CASSPGTSGGHEQFF. CDR3 in DNA: TGTGCCAGCAGCCCAGGGACTAGCGGGGGGCATGAGCAGTTCTTC.

This clone was seen a single time. The chain joins TRBV28 to TRBJ1-5; D gene unclear. The germline CDR1 and CDR2 sequences are MDHEN and SYDVKM. The V gene lost 5 bases and the J gene lost 6 bases, with 8 bases spanning the gap. The CDR3 is 12 residues long. CDR3 nucleotides: TGTGCCAGCAGTGAGGCCGGTCAGCCCCAGCATTTT. This translates into CASSEAGQPQHF.

This clone was observed once. The V and J genes are TRBV5-1 and TRBJ2-7, with 8 bases aligning to TRBD1. With 4 bases clipped from V and 2 bases from J, the junction kept 5 bases outside the gene matches. Germline loops: CDR1 SGHRS, CDR2 YFSETQ. The length of the CDR3 is 14 residues. Here the CDR3 reads CASSIAGGTYEQYF. CDR3 bases: TGCGCCAGCAGCATAGCAGGGGGCACCTACGAGCAGTACTTC.

V gene TRBV5-1 combines with J gene TRBJ1-2; D uncertain. Germline assignment: CDR1 SGHRS and CDR2 YFSETQ. The CDR3 totals 16 residues. Trimming took off 2 bases at V and 5 bases at J, with 19 bases between the two ends. CDR3 in amino acids: CASSFAGILIGYGYTF. DNA of the CDR3: TGCGCCAGCAGCTTCGCCGGGATCCTCATAGGGTATGGCTACACCTTC.